The 22 T cell receptor beta chains below all came from one sample that was sequenced in a study of cytomegalovirus exposure and HLA in healthy donors. The PCR used 60 Vbeta and 13 Jbeta primers. Libraries were prepared by immunoSEQ multiplex PCR; TCRdb keeps only in-frame clonotypes and omits some of them. This repertoire shows fewer than 250,000 clones, roughly 82% found once; its top ten account for 6%. Sequencing input: PBMCs. These receptors all come from a man aged 35 to 55 in good health and CMV-seropositive.

This chain links TRBV5-6 with TRBJ2-7; 7 nucleotides match TRBD1. V dropped 3 bases and J dropped 0; count of bases not matched to a gene: 6. The CDR3 is 15 residues long. From germline, CDR1 is SGHDT and CDR2 YYEEEE. The CDR3 region has the DNA TGTGCCAGCAGCTCCCGGGACAGAAACTCCTACGAGCAGTACGTC. It codes for CASSSRDRNSYEQYV.

The chain carries TRBV7-2 and TRBJ1-4, with 7 bases that match TRBD1. The V gene end was trimmed by 5 bases and the J gene end by 3 bases; junction bases not matched to a gene: 3. The germline gives CDR1 SGHTA, CDR2 FQGNSA. The CDR3 covers 14 residues. CDR3 in DNA: TGTGCCAGCAGCAGGGACAGCTCTAATGAAAAACTGTTTTTT. Encoded protein: CASSRDSSNEKLFF.

This clone occurred once. This chain links TRBV27 with TRBJ1-6; perhaps TRBD1 as D (6 bases). The CDR3 loop spans 14 amino acids. Germline values: CDR1 MNHEY, CDR2 SMNVEV (reference sequence). Trimming removed 3 bases from V and 7 bases from J, with 10 bases in between. The CDR3 nucleotides are TGTGCCAGCAGTTTTGGACAGATGAATTCACCCCTCCACTTT. It yields the protein CASSFGQMNSPLHF.

The sample holds one count of this clone. The chain uses TRBV27 and TRBJ2-1, with TRBD2 as a possible D gene (6 bases). Germline values: CDR1 MNHEY, CDR2 SMNVEV (reference sequence). The CDR3 has 16 residues. With 5 bases removed from V and 0 bases from J, the gap between germline ends came to 14 bases. CDR3 sequence reads: CASSKTLASSYNEQFF. The DNA of the CDR3 is TGTGCCAGCAGTAAAACGCTAGCGTCCTCCTACAATGAGCAGTTCTTC.

The genes are TRBV6-5 and TRBJ1-2, with 9 bases lining up with TRBD1. Looked up from germline, CDR1 is MNHEY and CDR2 is SVGAGI. V gave up 6 bases and J gave up 4 bases; unmatched junction bases: 6. The CDR3 extends over 14 amino acids. CDR3: CASRLGQGVYGYTF. The CDR3 DNA sequence: TGTGCCAGCAGACTGGGACAGGGAGTCTATGGCTACACCTTC.

This clone came up a few times. The chain combines TRBV21-1 with TRBJ1-5; the DNA was not used to check the table's D call, TRBD1. TRBV21-1 is assigned pseudogene status. CDR3 length equals 19 residues. The CDR3 coding sequence is TGTGCCAGCAGCAGGCCCTGGGGACAGGGGAGAAGGACAAATCAGCCCCAGCATTTT. Its translation: CASSRPWGQGRRTNQPQHF.

This chain joins TRBV6-1 and TRBJ1-1; TRBD1 might be the D (5 bases). This CDR3 is built from 15 residues. Germline lookup yields CDR1 MNHNS and CDR2 SASEGT. The V end lost 2 bases, the J end lost 3 bases, and 13 bases lay between the germline ends. The CDR3, as DNA: TGTGCCAGCAGTGAATCGACAGTGTGGTACACTGAAGCTTTCTTT. Translating it yields CASSESTVWYTEAFF.

This chain links TRBV7-9 with TRBJ2-5, with 8 bases matching TRBD2. Germline CDR1 is SEHNR and CDR2 is FQNEAQ (reference sequence). Trimming cost V 6 bases and J 2 bases; bases outside gene matches: 11. The CDR3 spans 16 residues. The CDR3 loop is CASRPAGVIPQETQYF. In DNA form, the CDR3 reads TGTGCCAGCAGACCAGCGGGAGTAATACCGCAAGAGACCCAGTACTTC.

The gene calls are TRBV7-3 and TRBJ2-3; D is perhaps TRBD2 (5 bases). Trimming took 2 bases from V and 6 from J, leaving 12 bases between them. The CDR3 is 14 amino acids. Germline loops: CDR1 SGHTA, CDR2 FQGTGA. In DNA form, the CDR3 reads TGTGCCAGCAGCTTAGGTGGGAGTCAGGATACGCAGTATTTT. It specifies CASSLGGSQDTQYF.

A few counts support this clone. This rearrangement joins TRBV4-1 to TRBJ2-1, with TRBD1 matching over 7 bases. V was pared by 4 bases and J by 2 bases, with 5 bases of the junction left unmatched. Germline CDR1 is MGHRA and CDR2 is YSYEKL. This CDR3 comprises 15 residues. The CDR3 loop reads CASSLRDSTYNEQFF. The DNA for the CDR3 is TGCGCCAGCAGCCTCCGGGACAGCACCTACAATGAGCAGTTCTTC.

The J gene is TRBJ2-1, the V gene TRBV18, with unresolved D. The CDR3 loop spans 16 amino acids. V was pared by 3 bases and J by 0 bases, with 12 bases between. Germline V gene sequence: CDR1 KGHSH, CDR2 LQKENI. The CDR3 loop reads CASSPPSASSYNEQFF. For the CDR3, the DNA is TGTGCCAGCTCACCTCCCTCCGCTAGCTCCTACAATGAGCAGTTCTTC.

V and J are TRBV27 and TRBJ1-1; D is possibly TRBD1 (5 bases). V was pared by 5 bases and J by 3 bases, with 13 bases between. The CDR3 runs to 14 residues. Germline assignment: CDR1 MNHEY and CDR2 SMNVEV (reference sequence). The CDR3 is CASSKAGKYTEAFF. In DNA form, the CDR3 reads TGTGCCAGCAGTAAGGCAGGGAAGTACACTGAAGCTTTCTTT.

V is TRBV6-1 and J is TRBJ2-4; possible D gene TRBD2, 6 bases. Trimming cost V 8 bases and J 7 bases, with 15 bases left between them. Germline V gene data show CDR1 as MNHNS and CDR2 as SASEGT. The CDR3 totals 13 residues. The CDR3 bases are TGTGCCAGCGGCCGGGAGTTGGCTAACATTCAGTACTTC. Translated, it gives CASGRELANIQYF.

This chain links TRBV7-6 with TRBJ1-1; possibly TRBD1 for D (6 bases). There are 15 residues in the CDR3. V lost 8 bases to trimming and J lost 3 bases, with 19 bases between them. Germline CDR1 reads SGHVS; CDR2 reads FNYEAQ. The chain's CDR3 is CASHHQGRGDTEAFF. The CDR3 DNA reads TGTGCCAGCCATCATCAGGGGCGAGGGGACACTGAAGCTTTCTTT.

V is TRBV11-3 and J is TRBJ2-5; TRBD2 is a possible D gene (6 bases). CDR1 is SGHNT and CDR2 is YENEEA in the germline V gene. With 1 base removed from V and 0 bases from J, the gap between germline ends came to 9 bases. The CDR3 contains 15 residues. CDR3 protein: CASSLGEAYQETQYF. The DNA of the CDR3 is TGTGCCAGCAGCTTAGGGGAGGCCTACCAAGAGACCCAGTACTTC. The entire variable domain, with the rest obtained from reference TRBV11-3 and TRBJ2-5, is as follows: EAGVVQSPRYKIIEKKQPVAFWCNPISGHNTLYWYLQNLGQGPELLIRYENEEAVDDSQLPKDRFSAERLKGVDSTLKIQPAELGDSAVYLCASSLGEAYQETQYFGPGTRLLVL.

This rearrangement joins TRBV6-5 to TRBJ1-1; D uncertain. The CDR3 is made up of 13 amino acids. The V gene lost 2 bases and the J gene lost 8 bases, with 12 bases spanning the gap. Germline CDR1 and CDR2: MNHEY and SVGAGI. The CDR3 loop reads CASSYGGAAEAFF. The CDR3 coding sequence is TGTGCCAGCAGTTACGGAGGAGCGGCGGAAGCTTTCTTT.

This clone was seen only a few times. This rearrangement joins TRBV5-1 to TRBJ1-2, with a tentative D call TRBD1 (5 bases). Trimming stripped 5 bases from V and 13 bases from J, with 15 bases between. This CDR3 contains 11 residues. Germline V gene lookup returns CDR1 SGHRS and CDR2 YFSETQ. The CDR3, as DNA: TGCGCCAGCAGAGACGGGGGGAAGAGCACCTTC. Translated, it gives CASRDGGKSTF. The variable domain in full, completed from reference TRBV5-1 and TRBJ1-2, reads KAGVTQTPRYLIKTRGQQVTLSCSPISGHRSVSWYQQTPGQGLQFLFEYFSETQRNKGNFPGRFSGRQFSNSRSEMNVSTLELGDSALYLCASRDGGKSTFGSGTRLTVV.

The chain combines TRBV2 with TRBJ1-5; tentative D call: TRBD1 (5 bases). This CDR3 comprises 14 residues. The germline V and J ends were trimmed by 8 bases and 3 bases, with 14 bases remaining between them. Germline V gene data show CDR1 as SNHLY and CDR2 as FYNNEI. The CDR3 nucleotides are TGTGCCAGCGGGGGGAGTCAGATCAATCAGCCCCAGCATTTT. Its protein is CASGGSQINQPQHF.

The genes are TRBV5-6 and TRBJ1-2; D perhaps matches TRBD1 (6 bases). Germline V gives CDR1 SGHDT, CDR2 YYEEEE. The CDR3 is 14 amino acids. Trimming removed 1 base at V and 5 bases at J, with 12 bases between. DNA of the CDR3: TGTGCCAGCAGCTTGTACAGGGTTGAATATGGCTACACCTTC. Its protein product is CASSLYRVEYGYTF. Full variable domain (rest looked up from reference TRBV5-6 and TRBJ1-2): DAGVTQSPTHLIKTRGQQVTLRCSPKSGHDTVSWYQQALGQGPQFIFQYYEEEERQRGNFPDRFSGHQFPNYSSELNVNALLLGDSALYLCASSLYRVEYGYTFGSGTRLTVV.

This clone was counted between two and nine times. The V call is TRBV2, the J call TRBJ1-5; D gene ambiguous. Germline values: CDR1 SNHLY, CDR2 FYNNEI. Trimming left V 8 bases short and J 3 bases short, with 8 bases between. CDR3 size: 12 residues. The CDR3 spells CASAKLNQPQHF. CDR3 in DNA: TGTGCCAGCGCGAAGCTCAATCAGCCCCAGCATTTT.

The chain joins TRBV29-1 to TRBJ2-5, with 7 bases lining up with TRBD2. CDR1 and CDR2 from the germline V gene are SQVTM and ANQGSEA. The CDR3 runs 18 residues. With V trimmed by 3 bases and J by 4 bases, 20 bases remained unmatched. The CDR3 sequence is CSVDTTPGGQLGRETQYF. CDR3 in DNA: TGCAGCGTTGATACAACGCCGGGAGGTCAGCTGGGGAGAGAGACCCAGTACTTC.

The J gene is TRBJ2-1, the V gene TRBV10-3; 10 positions agree with TRBD2. With 4 bases clipped from V and 5 bases from J, the junction kept 2 bases outside the gene matches. This CDR3 contains 14 residues. Per germline, CDR1 ENHRY and CDR2 SYGVKD. For the CDR3, the DNA is TGTGCCATCAGTGTAGCGGGAGGAAACAATGAGCAGTTCTTC. It specifies CAISVAGGNNEQFF.